These T cell receptor beta chains were read from a single sample in a study of cytotoxic CD8 clonotypes in ibrutinib-treated CLL. The table came from immunoSEQ multiplex PCR; TCRdb's copy has only in-frame clones and leaves some out. This repertoire shows some 350,000 clones, under 70% found once; its top ten account for under 8%. This sample comprised PBMCs, obtained after 36 months of ibrutinib treatment. All receptors derive from a human donor with chronic lymphocytic leukemia. Each CDR3 is given with its conserved first and last residue. Fields, in order: D gene, J gene, V gene, clone size, CDR3 DNA, CDR3 protein. A D gene is named only where the DNA matches it firmly. Some rows mark clone size as missing; the rest say once, few, many or name a class of expanded clone.

>.|TRBJ1-1|TRBV25-1|.
TGTGCCAGCAGTGAATCCGGGAGGAGGAACACTGAAGCTTTCTTT
CASSESGRRNTEAFF
>.|TRBJ2-5|TRBV4-1|.
TGCGCCAGCAGCCAAGAACTACGGACGTCGGAGACCCAGTACTTC
CASSQELRTSETQYF
>.|TRBJ2-7|TRBV7-9|.
TGTGCCAGCAGCTCCCGCGGTAGCGGTGCCTACGAGCAGTACTTC
CASSSRGSGAYEQYF
>.|TRBJ1-1|TRBV7-3|few
TGTGCCAGCAGCTTATCCCCAGCTCAGAACACTGAAGCTTTCTTT
CASSLSPAQNTEAFF
>.|TRBJ2-7|TRBV5-6|few
TGTGCCAGCAGCTTGGGACAGTCCTACGAGCAGTACTTC
CASSLGQSYEQYF
>TRBD1|TRBJ1-4|TRBV5-4|.
TGTGCCAGCAGCCCGAAGCCGGGACAGGGCGGCGAAAAACTGTTTTTT
CASSPKPGQGGEKLFF
>.|TRBJ2-1|TRBV14|.
TGTGCCAGCAGCCAAGATTTAGGTTACAATGAGCAGTTCTTC
CASSQDLGYNEQFF
>TRBD1|TRBJ2-2|TRBV2|.
TGTGCCAGCAGTCGGCGGACAGGGGGCCCCACCGGGGAGCTGTTTTTT
CASSRRTGGPTGELFF
>TRBD1|TRBJ1-6|TRBV5-1|.
TGCGCCAGCAGCTTGGAGGGACAGGGTTTCACCCTCCACTTT
CASSLEGQGFTLHF
>.|TRBJ1-5|TRBV4-3|once
TGCGCCAGCAGCCAAGATTTGGGGGGATATCAGCCCCAGCATTTT
CASSQDLGGYQPQHF
>.|TRBJ2-5|TRBV5-1|.
TGCGCCAGCAGCCTCAACAGGTACCAAGAGACCCAGTACTTC
CASSLNRYQETQYF
>TRBD1|TRBJ1-2|TRBV7-3|.
TGTGCCAGCAGCCCGGGGGACAGGGTAGGAGGCTACACCTTC
CASSPGDRVGGYTF
>.|TRBJ2-5|TRBV6-5|.
TGTGCCAGCAGTGATCGGACCCAAGAGACCCAGTACTTC
CASSDRTQETQYF
>TRBD1|TRBJ2-2|TRBV23-1|.
TGCGCCAGCAGTCTAAGACAGGGCGATGACACCGGGGAGCTGTTTTTT
CASSLRQGDDTGELFF
>.|TRBJ1-2|TRBV1|.
.
CTSSQVGQGNYTF
>.|TRBJ2-3|TRBV27|.
TGTGCCAGCAGTTTATCACGCAACACAGATACGCAGTATTTT
CASSLSRNTDTQYF
>.|TRBJ1-1|TRBV9|.
TGTGCCAGCGGGGGACCTGAAGCTTTCTTT
CASGGPEAFF
>.|TRBJ2-1|TRBV7-2|.
TGTGCCAGCAGCTTAAGGGGAACGAATGAGCAGTTCTTC
CASSLRGTNEQFF
>TRBD1|TRBJ1-1|TRBV7-3|.
TGTGCCAGCAGCCTCGGGACAGGCGGGAACACTGAAGCTTTCTTT
CASSLGTGGNTEAFF
>.|TRBJ2-3|TRBV20-1|few
TGCAGTGCAGAGGGGCCAGATACGCAGTATTTT
CSAEGPDTQYF
>.|TRBJ2-2|TRBV28|.
TGTGCCAGCAGTTTGAGGGTAACCACGAACACCGGGGAGCTGTTTTTT
CASSLRVTTNTGELFF
>TRBD2|TRBJ2-3|TRBV6-5|once
TGTGCCAGCAAGTCTAGCGGTAACACAGATACGCAGTATTTT
CASKSSGNTDTQYF